This T cell receptor (beta chain) was documented in a study of PD-1 blockade in classical Hodgkin lymphoma. General study points: The authors have not defined what causes the repertoire differences, possibly disease activity or prior therapy. Newly diagnosed patients had baseline TCR diversity that was reportedly lower than that of healthy donors.

Note on this clone: Its antigen is not identified.

Time point denoted: newly diagnosed, previously untreated cHL patient sample. PBMCs representing newly diagnosed, untreated classical Hodgkin lymphoma functioned as the comparison. Using immunoSEQ multiplex PCR, the repertoire was profiled, and TCRdb retains in-frame clones only, with some absent. The sample contains fewer than 40,000 clones, under 95% of which appear only once. The CDR3 loop spans 16 amino acids. V lost 0 bases to trimming and J lost 4 bases; unmatched junction nucleotides: 5. Looked up from germline, CDR1 is SGDLS and CDR2 is YYNGEE. Source material: peripheral blood mononuclear cells (PBMCs). The chain uses TRBV9 and TRBJ2-1; 9 bases map to TRBD2. The sequence derives from a human donor with classical Hodgkin lymphoma. CDR3 in amino acids: CASSVVPAGGYNEQFF. The CDR3 region has the DNA TGTGCCAGCAGCGTAGTCCCAGCGGGGGGATACAATGAGCAGTTCTTC. The complete variable domain, with remaining parts taken from reference TRBV9 and TRBJ2-1, reads DSGVTQTPKHLITATGQRVTLRCSPRSGDLSVYWYQQSLDQGLQFLIQYYNGEERAKGNILERFSAQQFPDLHSELNLSSLELGDSALYFCASSVVPAGGYNEQFFGPGTRLTVL.